The source of this T cell receptor beta chain is a study of blood T cell repertoires in COVID-19 (dated by TCRdb to the early 2020s). Study-level background: Samples from collaborators originated in the United States, Italy and Spain and spanned both the acute and convalescent phases of COVID-19. The repertoires were released in a freely available public database meant as a resource for research on the immune response to SARS-CoV-2. Nearly every sample came with metadata listing a de-identified subject ID, COVID-19 status, age in years and sex. Deeply sampled blood TCRbeta repertoires from subjects exposed to, actively infected with, or recovered from COVID-19 were included in the dataset. Where available, HLA class I and class II types were taken from metadata supplied by the sample provider and were not determined by assay-based typing. Samples were obtained from the ongoing ImmuneRACE study (first 160 participants) and from 1,000 to 1,500 subjects provided by 6 global collaborators. The prospective study material was composed of cDNA or gDNA derived from T cells, B-cell-depleted T cells, or PBMCs.

Each collaborating institution followed its own protocols to collect whole blood in K2EDTA tubes. For TCRbeta analysis, collaborators shipped samples as frozen whole blood, isolated PBMCs, or DNA extracted from either of those sample types. Broader findings and caveats from the paper: Clinical and demographic metadata were provided uncurated, with the amount varying by source and participant.

Germline trimming amounts to 4 bases on V and 3 bases on J, with 4 as the count of junction bases outside the gene matches. CDR1 SGHRS and CDR2 YFSETQ are derived from the germline V gene. From cysteine to phenylalanine, the CDR3 is 14 amino acids long. Solely the CDR3 DNA is kept, with 42 bases framed from the first base. The immunoSEQ Assay, a bias-controlled multiplex PCR, was used to amplify TCRbeta CDR3 regions from genomic DNA. Under the source paper's analysis protocol: The number of nucleated cells in each sample was estimated by amplification of reference gene primers within the assay. To quantify the absolute abundance of each unique TCRbeta CDR3 rearrangement, sequence reads were collapsed and filtered. For each sample, productive Simpson clonality was calculated by taking the square root of Simpson's diversity index across productive rearrangements. In its TCRdb copy, this immuneACCESS table keeps in-frame sequences only and misses some clones. Where compared with another copy, unresolved V genes explain less than half of these, and the others have no known cause. The DNA was the basis for D and trimming; V, J and clone size are from that table. For this sample the table gives 150,000 to 200,000 clones, of which approximately 91% were detected only once. The top ten hold about 2.5% of the sample.

Only one count was recorded for this clone. Its antigen is not yet known. One base away there is no much larger clone; base qualities are not given. The source is a man younger than 35 with acute or convalescent COVID-19. The sequence is built from TRBV5-1 and TRBJ2-5, with 9 bases aligning to TRBD1. The sample comprised peripheral blood. The CDR3: CASSPGQGKETQYF. The sequence in DNA is TGCGCCAGCAGCCCGGGACAGGGTAAAGAGACCCAGTACTTC. Reference TRBV5-1 and TRBJ2-5 genes cover what lies past the CDR3, so the full variable domain is KAGVTQTPRYLIKTRGQQVTLSCSPISGHRSVSWYQQTPGQGLQFLFEYFSETQRNKGNFPGRFSGRQFSNSRSEMNVSTLELGDSALYLCASSPGQGKETQYFGPGTRLLVL.